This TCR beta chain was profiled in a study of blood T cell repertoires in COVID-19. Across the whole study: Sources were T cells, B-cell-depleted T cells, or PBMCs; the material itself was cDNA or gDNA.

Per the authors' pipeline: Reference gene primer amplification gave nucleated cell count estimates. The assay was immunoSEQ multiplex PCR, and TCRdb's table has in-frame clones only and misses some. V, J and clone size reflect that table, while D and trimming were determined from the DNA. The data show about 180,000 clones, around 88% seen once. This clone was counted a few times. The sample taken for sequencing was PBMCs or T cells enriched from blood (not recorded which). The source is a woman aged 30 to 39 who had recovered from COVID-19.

This CDR3 is CASSQGLSRPQHF. The CDR3 DNA reads as TGTGCCAGCAGCCAAGGACTCTCGCGGCCCCAGCATTTT. The genes are TRBV3-1 (or the pseudogene TRBV3-2) and TRBJ1-5; D is unclear. This CDR3 contains 13 residues. The germline CDR1 and CDR2 sequences are LGHDT and YNNKEL (reference sequence). Deletions cut 1 base from V and 9 bases from J, with 10 bases between.